Reported below is one T cell receptor beta chain. Its cognate antigen is unknown. The sample comes from a study of graft-versus-host responses after intestinal transplantation. The CDR3 totals 17 residues. Germline V gene lookup returns CDR1 LNHDA and CDR2 SQIVND (reference sequence). Trimming at V came to 4 bases and at J to 4 bases, leaving 8 bases not matched to a gene. Study results and limitations: The authors found GvH clones in recipient marrow, some appearing first in ileum or blood.

The data were produced by immunoSEQ multiplex PCR, yet TCRdb's version contains in-frame clones alone and is incomplete. This sample has around 110,000 clones, with 87% found just once. The sequencing here drew on unstimulated CD4+ T cells sorted from spleen or lymph node cells, taken before transplant. The chain is built from TRBV19 and TRBJ2-6, with 9 bases aligning to TRBD1. This clonotype was sampled from a human donor who was the organ donor for an intestinal transplant. The CDR3 loop is CASSTGQGRLGANVLTF. The CDR3 nucleotides read TGTGCCAGTAGTACTGGACAGGGGAGGTTAGGGGCCAACGTCCTGACTTTC.